This T cell receptor beta chain is drawn from a study of T-cell reconstitution after alpha-beta-depleted transplantation in children. Construction of the TCRbeta library involved unique molecular identifiers. TCRdb re-called the PCR reads through MiXCR, storing one row per CDR3 protein. Of hundreds of thousands of distinct CDR3 sequences in the sample, 16% were seen once. In this sample, this clonotype turned up many times. CDR3 size: 15 residues. Trimming left V 5 bases short and J 3 bases short, with 14 bases between. This TCR came from a human donor who donated a stem cell graft to a child with acute myeloid leukemia. The chain recombines TRBV12-3 or TRBV12-4 with TRBJ1-5; no firm D call. The sequenced sample was PBMCs from the stem cell graft donor, obtained from the stem cell graft. CDR3 amino acids: CASSPDGLSNQPQHF. The CDR3 DNA sequence: TGTGCCAGCAGTCCGGACGGACTTTCCAATCAGCCCCAGCATTTT.